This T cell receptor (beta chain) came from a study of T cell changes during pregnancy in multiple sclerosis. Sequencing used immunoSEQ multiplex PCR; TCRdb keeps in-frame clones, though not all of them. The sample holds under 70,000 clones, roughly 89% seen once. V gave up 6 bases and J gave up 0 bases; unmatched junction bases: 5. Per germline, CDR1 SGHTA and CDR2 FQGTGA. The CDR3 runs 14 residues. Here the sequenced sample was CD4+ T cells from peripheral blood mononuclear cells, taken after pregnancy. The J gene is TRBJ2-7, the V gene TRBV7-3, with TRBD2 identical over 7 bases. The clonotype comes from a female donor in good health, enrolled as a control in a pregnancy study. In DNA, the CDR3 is TGTGCCAGCAGTCCAAGCGGGATCTCCTACGAGCAGTACTTC. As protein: CASSPSGISYEQYF.